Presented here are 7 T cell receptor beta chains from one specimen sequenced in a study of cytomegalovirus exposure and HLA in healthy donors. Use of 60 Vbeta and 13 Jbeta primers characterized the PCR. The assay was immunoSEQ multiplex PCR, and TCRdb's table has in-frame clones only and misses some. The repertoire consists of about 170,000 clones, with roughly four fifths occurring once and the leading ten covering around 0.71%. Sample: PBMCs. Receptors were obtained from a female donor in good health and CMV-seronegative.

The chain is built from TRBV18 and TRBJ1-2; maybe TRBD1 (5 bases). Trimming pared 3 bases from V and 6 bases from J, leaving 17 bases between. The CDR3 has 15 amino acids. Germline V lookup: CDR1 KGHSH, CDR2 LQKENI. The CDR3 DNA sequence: TGTGCCAGCTCACCGAGGACACTCCCGGGGGATGGCTACACCTTC. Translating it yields CASSPRTLPGDGYTF.

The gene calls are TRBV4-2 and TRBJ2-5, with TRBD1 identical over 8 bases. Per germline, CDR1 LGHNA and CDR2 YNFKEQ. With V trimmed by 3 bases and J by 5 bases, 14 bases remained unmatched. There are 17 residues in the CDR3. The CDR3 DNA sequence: TGTGCCAGCAGCCAGAACCTAGGACAGGGTGTCGGGGAGACCCAGTACTTC. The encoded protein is CASSQNLGQGVGETQYF.

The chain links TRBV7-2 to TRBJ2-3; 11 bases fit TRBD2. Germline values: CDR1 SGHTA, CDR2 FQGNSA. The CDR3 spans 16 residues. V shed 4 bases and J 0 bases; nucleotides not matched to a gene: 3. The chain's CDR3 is CASSSTSGTSTDTQYF. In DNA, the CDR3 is TGTGCCAGCAGCTCGACTAGCGGGACTAGCACAGATACGCAGTATTTT. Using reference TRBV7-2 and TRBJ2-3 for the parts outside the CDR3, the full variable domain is GAGVSQSPSNKVTEKGKDVELRCDPISGHTALYWYRQSLGQGLEFLIYFQGNSAPDKSGLPSDRFSAERTGGSVSTLTIQRTQQEDSAVYLCASSSTSGTSTDTQYFGPGTRLTVL.

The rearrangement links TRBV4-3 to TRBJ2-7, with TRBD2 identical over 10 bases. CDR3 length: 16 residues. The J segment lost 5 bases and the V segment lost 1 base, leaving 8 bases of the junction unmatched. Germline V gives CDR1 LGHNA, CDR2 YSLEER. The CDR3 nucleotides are TGCGCCAGCAGCCAAGGGCTAGCGGGAGTGAACGACGAGCAGTACTTC. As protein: CASSQGLAGVNDEQYF.

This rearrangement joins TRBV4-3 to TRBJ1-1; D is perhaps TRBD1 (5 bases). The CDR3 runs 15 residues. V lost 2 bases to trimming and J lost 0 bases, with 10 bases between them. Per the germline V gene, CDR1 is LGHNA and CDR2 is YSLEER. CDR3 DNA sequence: TGCGCCAGCAGCCAATGGGGCAAAATGAACACTGAAGCTTTCTTT. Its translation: CASSQWGKMNTEAFF.

CDR3 nucleotides: TGTGCCAGCAGTTTGGGGCAAACAAGCACCGGGGAGCTGTTTTTT. It is translated as CASSLGQTSTGELFF. The chain joins TRBV27 to TRBJ2-2; tentatively, D is TRBD1 (5 bases). V lost 3 bases to trimming and J lost 4 bases, with 12 bases between them. The CDR3 covers 15 residues. Germline CDR1 is MNHEY and CDR2 is SMNVEV (reference sequence).

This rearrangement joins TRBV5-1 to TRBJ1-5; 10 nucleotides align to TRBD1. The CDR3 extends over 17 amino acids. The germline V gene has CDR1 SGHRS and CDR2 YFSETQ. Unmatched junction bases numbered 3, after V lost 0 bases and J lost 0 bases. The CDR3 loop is CASSLGTGGYSNQPQHF. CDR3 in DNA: TGCGCCAGCAGCTTGGGGACAGGGGGGTATAGCAATCAGCCCCAGCATTTT.